The T cell receptor (beta chain) under discussion was sequenced for a study of CD8+CD57+ T cells in acquired aplastic anemia. Turning to the study itself: The mean DNA yield obtained from sorted CD4+ and CD8+ cells came to approximately 3 ug. Overall study results and limits: Statistical testing detected no significant gap in CD8+ Simpson's diversity between patients and controls. Patients and controls were found to share approximately 31 CD8+ CDR3 sequences.

Patients chosen for sequencing had shown CD8+CD57+ cell expansion by flow cytometry. A remark on this clonotype: Its antigen remains unidentified.

Profiling of TCR beta VDJ combinations and CDR3 sequences used genomic DNA as template. TCRdb reprocessed the reads via MiXCR and lists one record per CDR3 protein. The data contain roughly 180,000 distinct CDR3 sequences, nearly 65% of them singletons. This CDR3 has 16 amino acids. Trimming left V 9 bases short and J 1 base short, with 21 bases between. Germline V gene lookup returns CDR1 SNHLY and CDR2 FYNNEI. The receptor comes from a human donor with aplastic anemia. The chain joins TRBV2 to TRBJ1-2, with D maybe TRBD1 (6 bases). What was sequenced was sorted CD4+, CD8+, or CD8+CD57+ T cells (not recorded which) from PBMCs. The chain's CDR3 is CARSLGGFEDNYGYTF. The CDR3 DNA reads TGTGCCAGAAGTTTAGGGGGGTTTGAGGATAACTATGGCTACACCTTC.